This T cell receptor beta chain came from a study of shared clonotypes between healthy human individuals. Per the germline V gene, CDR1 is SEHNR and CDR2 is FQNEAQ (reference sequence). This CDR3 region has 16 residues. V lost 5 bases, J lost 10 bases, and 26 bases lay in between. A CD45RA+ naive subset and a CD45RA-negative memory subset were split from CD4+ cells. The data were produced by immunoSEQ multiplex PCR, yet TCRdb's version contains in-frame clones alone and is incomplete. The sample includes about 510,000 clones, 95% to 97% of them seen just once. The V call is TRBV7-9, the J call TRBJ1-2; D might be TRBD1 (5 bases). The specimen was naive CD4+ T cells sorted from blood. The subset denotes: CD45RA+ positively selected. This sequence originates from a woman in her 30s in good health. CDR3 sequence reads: CASSLLDGAKNDDYTF. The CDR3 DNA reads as TGTGCCAGCAGCCTGCTAGATGGGGCCAAAAATGACGACTACACCTTC.